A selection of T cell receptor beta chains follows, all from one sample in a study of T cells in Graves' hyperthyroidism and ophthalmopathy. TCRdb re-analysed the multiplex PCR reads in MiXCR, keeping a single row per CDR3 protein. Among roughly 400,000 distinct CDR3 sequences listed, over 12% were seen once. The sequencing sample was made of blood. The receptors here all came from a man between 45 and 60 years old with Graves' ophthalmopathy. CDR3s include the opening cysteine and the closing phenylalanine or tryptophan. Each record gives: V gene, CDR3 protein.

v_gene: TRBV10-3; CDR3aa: CAIGGVAYEQYF
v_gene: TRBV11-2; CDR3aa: CASSLSAQREGRGQYF
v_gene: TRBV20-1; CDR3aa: CSAIQGRGTDTQYF
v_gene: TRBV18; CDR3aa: CASSPRQKGGYTF
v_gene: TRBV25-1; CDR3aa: CASLEGGAEDTQYF
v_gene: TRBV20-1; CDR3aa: CSAKDPPYGYTF
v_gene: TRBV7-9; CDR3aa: CASSLDGRFYEQYF
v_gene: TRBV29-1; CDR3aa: CSLRTGDFLEQFF
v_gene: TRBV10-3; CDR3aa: CAISEVLAGIADTQYF
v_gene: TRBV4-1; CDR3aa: CASSQGGAAETQYF